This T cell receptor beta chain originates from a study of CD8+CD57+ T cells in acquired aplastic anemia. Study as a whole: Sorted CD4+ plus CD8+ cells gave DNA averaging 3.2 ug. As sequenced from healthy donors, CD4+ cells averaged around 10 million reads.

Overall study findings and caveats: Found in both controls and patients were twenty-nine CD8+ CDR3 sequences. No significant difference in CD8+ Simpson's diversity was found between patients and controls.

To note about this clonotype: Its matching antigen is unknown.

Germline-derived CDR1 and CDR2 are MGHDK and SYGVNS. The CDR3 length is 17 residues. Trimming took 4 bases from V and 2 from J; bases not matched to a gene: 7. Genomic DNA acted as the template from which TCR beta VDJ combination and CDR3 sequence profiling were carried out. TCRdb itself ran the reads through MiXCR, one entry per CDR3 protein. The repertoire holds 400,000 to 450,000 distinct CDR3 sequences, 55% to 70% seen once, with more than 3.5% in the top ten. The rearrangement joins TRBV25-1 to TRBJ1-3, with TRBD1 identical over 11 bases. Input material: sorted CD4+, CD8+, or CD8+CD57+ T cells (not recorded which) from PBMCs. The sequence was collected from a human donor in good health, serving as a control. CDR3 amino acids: CASSAMGQGGPGNTIYF. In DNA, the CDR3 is TGTGCCAGCAGTGCTATGGGACAGGGGGGACCTGGAAACACCATATATTTT.